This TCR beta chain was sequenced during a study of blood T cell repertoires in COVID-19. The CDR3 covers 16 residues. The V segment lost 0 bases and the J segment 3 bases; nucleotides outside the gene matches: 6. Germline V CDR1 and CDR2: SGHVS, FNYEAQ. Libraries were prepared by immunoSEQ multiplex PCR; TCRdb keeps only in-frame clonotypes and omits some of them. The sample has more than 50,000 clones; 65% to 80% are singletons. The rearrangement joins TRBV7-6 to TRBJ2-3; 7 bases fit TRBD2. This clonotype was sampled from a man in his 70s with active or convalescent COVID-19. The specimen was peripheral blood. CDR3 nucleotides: TGTGCCAGCAGCTTAGCCCGGGCGGGGGTGACAGATACGCAGTATTTT. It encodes CASSLARAGVTDTQYF.